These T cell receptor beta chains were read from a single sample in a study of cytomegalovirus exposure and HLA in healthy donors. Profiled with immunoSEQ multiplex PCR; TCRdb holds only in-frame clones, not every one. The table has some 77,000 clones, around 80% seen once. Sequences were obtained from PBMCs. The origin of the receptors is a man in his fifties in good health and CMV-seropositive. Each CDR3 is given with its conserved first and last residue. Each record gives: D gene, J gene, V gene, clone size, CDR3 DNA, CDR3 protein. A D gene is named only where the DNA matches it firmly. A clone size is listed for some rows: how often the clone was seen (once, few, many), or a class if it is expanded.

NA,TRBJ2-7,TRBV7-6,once,TGTGCCAGCAGCTTATTTGGACAGTTCTACGAGCAGTACTTC,CASSLFGQFYEQYF
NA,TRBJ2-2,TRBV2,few,TGTGCCAGCCTCCCGCTAGCGTGGAACACCGGGGAGCTGTTTTTT,CASLPLAWNTGELFF
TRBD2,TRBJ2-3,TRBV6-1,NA,TGTGCCAGCAGTGAAGGGCCAAGACTAGCGGGAGGTTCTTTGAGTACAGATACGCAGTATTTT,CASSEGPRLAGGSLSTDTQYF
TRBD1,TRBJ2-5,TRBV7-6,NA,TGTGCCAGCAGTTCTACCCCGGGACAGGGGAAAGAGACCCAGTACTTC,CASSSTPGQGKETQYF
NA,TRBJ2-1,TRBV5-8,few,TGTGCCAGCAGCACCCGGGTGGGGCAGGGCCTAGAGCAGTTCTTC,CASSTRVGQGLEQFF
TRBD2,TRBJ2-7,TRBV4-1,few,TGCGCCAGCAGCCAAGGGCCGGGAGGGCCTTACGAGCAGTACTTC,CASSQGPGGPYEQYF
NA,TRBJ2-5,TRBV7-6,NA,TGTGCCAGCAGCAACACAGCGGTCGGGAAAGAGACCCAGTACTTC,CASSNTAVGKETQYF
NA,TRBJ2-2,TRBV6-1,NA,TGTGCCAGCCGGACAGCGAACACCGGGGAGCTGTTTTTT,CASRTANTGELFF
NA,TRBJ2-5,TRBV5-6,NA,TGTGCCAGCAGCTCACAGGGCAGAGAGACCCAGTACTTC,CASSSQGRETQYF
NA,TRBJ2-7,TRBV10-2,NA,TGCGCCAGCAGTGTCGAGGGCCTGGGAGAGCAGTACTTC,CASSVEGLGEQYF
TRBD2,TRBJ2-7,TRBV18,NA,TGTGCCAGCTCACCATCGTATAGCGGGAGTTTCTACGAGCAGTACTTC,CASSPSYSGSFYEQYF
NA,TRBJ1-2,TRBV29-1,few,TGCAGCGTTCGCCAGGGGAGTAACTATGGCTACACCTTC,CSVRQGSNYGYTF
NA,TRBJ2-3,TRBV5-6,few,TGTGCCAGCAGCCTTGGGGCGAGCACAGATACGCAGTATTTT,CASSLGASTDTQYF
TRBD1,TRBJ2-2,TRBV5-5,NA,TGTGCCAGCACCCCTGGGGGACAGGGGGCAATCGGGGAGCTGTTTTTT,CASTPGGQGAIGELFF
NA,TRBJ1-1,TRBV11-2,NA,TGTGCCAGCAGTTCTAGCCCGGAAGCTTTCTTT,CASSSSPEAFF
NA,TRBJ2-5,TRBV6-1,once,TGTGCCAGCAGTGAGAACAGGGTCTTATTTGAGACCCAGTACTTC,CASSENRVLFETQYF
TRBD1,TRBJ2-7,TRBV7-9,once,TGTTCCAGCAGCGACCCGGGACAGGGAGACTACGAGCAGTACTTC,CSSSDPGQGDYEQYF
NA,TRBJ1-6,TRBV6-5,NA,TGTGCCAGCAGTTACTCGATTTTTAGGGGAAATTCACCCCTCCACTTT,CASSYSIFRGNSPLHF
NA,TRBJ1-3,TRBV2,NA,TGTGCCAGCAGTACAGGTAGCTCTGGAAACACCATATATTTT,CASSTGSSGNTIYF
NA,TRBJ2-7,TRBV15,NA,TGTGCCACCAGCAGAGATCAGAGGGAGCAGTACTTC,CATSRDQREQYF
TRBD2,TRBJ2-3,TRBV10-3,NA,TGTGCCATCAGTCCCGGGACTAGCGATACTAGCACAGATACGCAGTATTTT,CAISPGTSDTSTDTQYF
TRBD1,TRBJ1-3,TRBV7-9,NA,TGTGCCAGCAGCTTAGGGACAGGCGACTCTGGAAACACCATATATTTT,CASSLGTGDSGNTIYF
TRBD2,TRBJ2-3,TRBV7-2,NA,TGTGCCAGCAGCTTAGAACGCCTAGCGGGAGGGCTGTTCACAGATACGCAGTATTTT,CASSLERLAGGLFTDTQYF
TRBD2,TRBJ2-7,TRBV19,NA,TGTGCCAGTATCCCGGGGGGGGACTTTTACGAGCAGTACTTC,CASIPGGDFYEQYF
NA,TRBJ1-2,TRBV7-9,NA,TGTGCCAGCAGCCCTAGGGGGTCAGAAAACTATGGCTACACCTTC,CASSPRGSENYGYTF
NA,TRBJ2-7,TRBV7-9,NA,TGTGCCAGCAGCCACCCCGACAGCCGGTCCTACGAGCAGTACTTC,CASSHPDSRSYEQYF
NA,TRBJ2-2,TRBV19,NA,TGTGCCAGTAGTATATTGACACGCACCGGGGAGCTGTTTTTT,CASSILTRTGELFF
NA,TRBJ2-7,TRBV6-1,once,TGTGCCAGTACGGCTAGCTCCTACGAGCAGTACTTC,CASTASSYEQYF
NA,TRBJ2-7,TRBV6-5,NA,TGTGCCAGCAGTTACTCGTTCCGCGGGACCTACGAGCAGTACTTC,CASSYSFRGTYEQYF
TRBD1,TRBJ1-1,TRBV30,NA,TGTGCCTGGAGTGCTACGCTCGGACAGGGGAAAGCGGCTTTCTTT,CAWSATLGQGKAAFF
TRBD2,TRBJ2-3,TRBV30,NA,TGTGCCTGGGGAAGACTAGCGGGAGATACGCAGTATTTT,CAWGRLAGDTQYF
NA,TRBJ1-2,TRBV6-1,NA,TGTGCCAGCAGCCCGGTCGATAACTATGGCTACACCTTC,CASSPVDNYGYTF
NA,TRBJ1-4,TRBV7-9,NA,TGTTCCAGCAGCCTCAACGGGGGGAGTAATGAAAAACTGTTTTTT,CSSSLNGGSNEKLFF
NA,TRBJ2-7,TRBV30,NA,TGTGCCTGGAGTTACAGGGACAAGCAGTACTTC,CAWSYRDKQYF
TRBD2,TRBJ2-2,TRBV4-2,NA,TGTGCCAGCAGCCAAGAACCACTAGCGGGAGCGGGCACCGGGGAGCTGTTTTTT,CASSQEPLAGAGTGELFF
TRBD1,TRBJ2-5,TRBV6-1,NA,TGTGCCAGCAGTGGGACAGGGGATTCGGAGACCCAGTACTTC,CASSGTGDSETQYF
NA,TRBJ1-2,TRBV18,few,TGTGCCAGCTCACCCGGGACTGGGAACTATGGCTACACCTTC,CASSPGTGNYGYTF
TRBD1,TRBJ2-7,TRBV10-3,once,TGTGCCAGCGGACAGGGAATAACCTACGAGCAGTACTTC,CASGQGITYEQYF
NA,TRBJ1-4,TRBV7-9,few,TGTGCCAGCAGCTTATGGGCAGCAACTAATGAAAAACTGTTTTTT,CASSLWAATNEKLFF
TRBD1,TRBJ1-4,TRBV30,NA,TGTGTCTGGAGACCACTCGACAGGGCGACTAATGAAAAACTGTTTTTT,CVWRPLDRATNEKLFF
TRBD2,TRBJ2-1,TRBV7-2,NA,TGTGCCAGCAGCTTAATGGCTAGCGGCCACGCAAATGAGCAGTTCTTC,CASSLMASGHANEQFF
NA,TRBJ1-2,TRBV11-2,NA,TGTGCCAGCAGCTCACCAACTTCGAGCTATGGCTACACCTTC,CASSSPTSSYGYTF
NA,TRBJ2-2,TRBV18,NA,TGTGCCAGCTCACCACCGAGTTATACCGGGGAGCTGTTTTTT,CASSPPSYTGELFF
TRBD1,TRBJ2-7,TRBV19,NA,TGTGCCAGTAGTATTGGGACAGGGACTTCCTACGAGCAGTACTTC,CASSIGTGTSYEQYF